The clone carrying this TCR beta chain was counted once. This sample was taken from a study of blood T cell repertoires in COVID-19. V gave up 7 bases and J gave up 0 bases, with 18 bases separating them. Looked up from germline, CDR1 is SGHTA and CDR2 is FQGNSA. The CDR3 contains 17 residues. Assay: immunoSEQ multiplex PCR; the TCRdb copy retains only in-frame clones and omits some. The repertoire holds around 160,000 clones, with roughly four fifths as singletons. The rearrangement uses TRBV7-2 and TRBJ1-4, with D unclear. The specimen sequenced was peripheral blood. The receptor was isolated from a human donor with acute or convalescent COVID-19. The donor label of this sample is uncertain. The CDR3 nucleotides are TGTGCCAGCACATCCGGGGTTTGGAGGGCAACTAATGAAAAACTGTTTTTT. Encoded protein: CASTSGVWRATNEKLFF.